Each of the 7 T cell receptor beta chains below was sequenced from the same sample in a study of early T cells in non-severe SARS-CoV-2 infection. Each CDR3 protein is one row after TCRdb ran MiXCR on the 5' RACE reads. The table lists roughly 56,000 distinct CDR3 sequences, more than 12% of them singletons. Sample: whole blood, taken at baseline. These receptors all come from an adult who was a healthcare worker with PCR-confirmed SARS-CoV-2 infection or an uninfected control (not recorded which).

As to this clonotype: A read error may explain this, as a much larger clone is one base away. This chain's CDR3 is CGSSPRDTYEQYF. The CDR3 DNA reads as TGTGGCAGCAGCCCCCGGGACACCTACGAGCAGTACTTC. The chain has TRBV27 and TRBJ2-7; D may be TRBD1 (6 bases). Looked up from germline, CDR1 is MNHEY and CDR2 is SMNVEV (reference sequence). This CDR3 is built from 13 residues.

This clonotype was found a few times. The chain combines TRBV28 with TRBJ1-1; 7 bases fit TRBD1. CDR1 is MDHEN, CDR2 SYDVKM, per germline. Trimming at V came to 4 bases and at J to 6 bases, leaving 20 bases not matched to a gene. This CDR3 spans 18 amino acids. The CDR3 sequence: CASSYSLGQDSIFAEAFF. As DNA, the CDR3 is TGTGCCAGCAGTTATAGCCTAGGACAGGATAGTATTTTCGCTGAAGCTTTCTTT.

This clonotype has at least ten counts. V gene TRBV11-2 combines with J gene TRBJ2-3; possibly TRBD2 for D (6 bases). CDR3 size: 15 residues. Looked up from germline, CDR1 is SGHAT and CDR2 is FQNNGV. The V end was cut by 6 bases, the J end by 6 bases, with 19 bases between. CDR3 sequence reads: CASSRLVSHQDTQYF. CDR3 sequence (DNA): TGTGCCAGCAGTCGACTAGTTAGCCATCAGGATACGCAGTATTTT.

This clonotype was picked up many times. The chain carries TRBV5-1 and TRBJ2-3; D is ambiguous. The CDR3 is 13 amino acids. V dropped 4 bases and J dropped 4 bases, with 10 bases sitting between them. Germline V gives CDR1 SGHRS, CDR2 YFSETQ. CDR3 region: CASSPLRADTQYF. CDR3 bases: TGCGCCAGCAGCCCCCTACGGGCAGATACGCAGTATTTT.

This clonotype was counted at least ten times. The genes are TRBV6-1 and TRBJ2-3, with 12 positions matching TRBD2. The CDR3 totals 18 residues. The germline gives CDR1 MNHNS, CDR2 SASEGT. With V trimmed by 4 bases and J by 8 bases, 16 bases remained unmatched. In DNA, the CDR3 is TGTGCCAGCAGTGGACTAGTACTCGGGACTAGCGGGCGAGTTACGCAGTATTTT. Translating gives CASSGLVLGTSGRVTQYF.

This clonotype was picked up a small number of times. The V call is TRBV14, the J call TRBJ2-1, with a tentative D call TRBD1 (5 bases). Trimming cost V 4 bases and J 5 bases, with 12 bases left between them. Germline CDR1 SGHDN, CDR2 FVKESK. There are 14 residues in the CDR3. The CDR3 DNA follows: TGTGCCAGCAGCCCCTCTGGGGCCCACAATGAGCAGTTCTTC. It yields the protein CASSPSGAHNEQFF.

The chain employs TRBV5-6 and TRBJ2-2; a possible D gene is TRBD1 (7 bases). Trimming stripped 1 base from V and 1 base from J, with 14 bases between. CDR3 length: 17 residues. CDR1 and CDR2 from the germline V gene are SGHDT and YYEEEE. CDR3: CASSLSVQGGNTGELFF. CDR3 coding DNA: TGTGCCAGCAGCTTGTCCGTCCAGGGGGGGAACACCGGGGAGCTGTTTTTT.